The 30 T cell receptor beta chains in this list originate from one sample, sequenced in a study of OX40 agonist ivuxolimab in advanced cancers. TCRdb's copy holds only in-frame clones and misses some; the assay was immunoSEQ multiplex PCR. The repertoire holds around 83,000 clones, with 88% as singletons. Sequencing was performed on CD4+ or CD8+ T cells sorted from blood, taken in a trial of the OX40 agonist ivuxolimab. The receptors shown here come from an adult with an advanced solid tumor such as melanoma, head and neck, liver or kidney cancer.

This rearrangement joins TRBV4-1 to TRBJ2-7; TRBD2 matches 9 bases. The CDR3 runs to 16 residues. From germline, CDR1 is MGHRA and CDR2 YSYEKL. Trimming at V came to 5 bases and at J to 3 bases, leaving 11 bases not matched to a gene. The CDR3 DNA sequence: TGCGCCAGCAGCTTCAGACCTGCGGGAGGGGGCTACGAGCAGTACTTC. Translated, it gives CASSFRPAGGGYEQYF.

J is TRBJ2-7 and V is TRBV2; possible D gene TRBD2, 6 bases. Germline assignment: CDR1 SNHLY and CDR2 FYNNEI. V gave up 10 bases and J gave up 2 bases, with 15 bases separating them. This CDR3 spans 13 amino acids. CDR3 region: CATSGTETYEQYF. The CDR3 DNA sequence: TGTGCCACCTCCGGGACTGAGACCTACGAGCAGTACTTC.

This clone occurred once. The CDR3 DNA follows: TGTGCCAGCAGTTTAATGGCAGGTGGAACCGTAGGGCAGTACTTC. This translates into CASSLMAGGTVGQYF. The chain links TRBV27 to TRBJ2-7; D gene unclear. In germline, CDR1 is MNHEY, CDR2 SMNVEV (reference sequence). The CDR3 runs 15 residues. The V end was cut by 2 bases, the J end by 9 bases, with 20 bases between.

V usage is TRBV7-9 and J usage is TRBJ2-3; 8 nucleotides agree with TRBD2. The V segment lost 4 bases and the J segment 0 bases; nucleotides outside the gene matches: 6. This CDR3 is built from 16 residues. Germline values: CDR1 SEHNR, CDR2 FQNEAQ (reference sequence). The CDR3 loop is CASSSYIAGSTDTQYF. DNA of the CDR3: TGTGCCAGCAGCTCATATATAGCGGGAAGCACAGATACGCAGTATTTT.

This chain connects TRBV5-1 to TRBJ2-5; D possibly corresponds to TRBD1 (5 bases). The germline CDR1 and CDR2 sequences are SGHRS and YFSETQ. V was pared by 5 bases and J by 2 bases, with 10 bases between. This CDR3 region has 13 residues. This CDR3 reads CASSRTKQETQYF. The CDR3 nucleotides read TGCGCCAGCAGTCGGACAAAACAAGAGACCCAGTACTTC.

The rearrangement joins TRBV30 to TRBJ1-1; 7 nucleotides agree with TRBD1. Germline V gives CDR1 GTSNPN, CDR2 SVGIG (reference sequence). The V gene end was trimmed by 5 bases and the J gene end by 4 bases; junction bases not matched to a gene: 13. This CDR3 is built from 15 residues. DNA for the CDR3: TGTGCCTGGTACTTAGGGGGCTCTACGAGCACTGAAGCTTTCTTT. Amino acids: CAWYLGGSTSTEAFF.

This clone showed up just once. The gene calls are TRBV6-8 and TRBJ1-6, with a possible D match to TRBD1 (6 bases). The V and J ends lost 4 bases and 5 bases respectively, with 15 bases between them. Germline CDR1 and CDR2: MNHGY and SAAAGT. The CDR3 spans 16 residues. The CDR3 nucleotides read TGTGCCAGCAGTTCCTCTAGACAGGTGGATAATTCACCCCTCCACTTT. Translated: CASSSSRQVDNSPLHF.

In this sample, this clone turned up once. The rearrangement links TRBV5-1 to TRBJ2-7; 9 bases agree with TRBD1. The V and J ends lost 4 bases and 3 bases, in that order; junction bases with no gene match: 5. The CDR3 sequence is 14 residues long. Looked up from germline, CDR1 is SGHRS and CDR2 is YFSETQ. In DNA form, the CDR3 reads TGCGCCAGCAGCCACGGACAGGGGAGCTACGAGCAGTACTTC. Translating it yields CASSHGQGSYEQYF.

The rearrangement joins TRBV7-3 to TRBJ2-1; TRBD2 might be the D (6 bases). The CDR3 runs 16 residues. Trimming left V 5 bases short and J 9 bases short, with 23 bases between. CDR1 and CDR2 from the germline V gene are SGHTA and FQGTGA. The CDR3 sequence: CASSRAGVGGSGEQFF. CDR3 sequence (DNA): TGTGCCAGCAGCCGGGCAGGAGTCGGGGGTTCGGGTGAGCAGTTCTTC. Drawing the rest from reference TRBV7-3 and TRBJ2-1, the complete variable domain is GAGVSQTPSNKVTEKGKYVELRCDPISGHTALYWYRQSLGQGPEFLIYFQGTGAADDSGLPNDRFFAVRPEGSVSTLKIQRTERGDSAVYLCASSRAGVGGSGEQFFGPGTRLTVL.

The chain recombines TRBV28 with TRBJ2-1; 10 bases are shared with TRBD1. Germline CDR1 reads MDHEN; CDR2 reads SYDVKM. V lost 5 bases and J lost 8; bases outside the gene matches: 9. The CDR3 covers 15 residues. CDR3 in amino acids: CASSPGDRGRDEQFF. The CDR3 DNA sequence: TGTGCCAGCAGTCCCGGGGACAGGGGTCGCGATGAGCAGTTCTTC.

In DNA, the CDR3 is TGTGCCTGGAGTGTAAAAGTCTTCAAACTAGCGACCCATGAGCAGTTCTTC. Translating gives CAWSVKVFKLATHEQFF. This chain uses TRBV30 with TRBJ2-1; 7 bases match TRBD2. Looked up from germline, CDR1 is GTSNPN and CDR2 is SVGIG (reference sequence). The CDR3 has 17 amino acids. The trim removed 0 bases at V and 8 bases at J, leaving 16 bases unmatched.

The chain carries TRBV7-9 and TRBJ2-5; 7 bases are shared with TRBD2. Trimming cost V 5 bases and J 4 bases; bases outside gene matches: 7. The CDR3 covers 14 residues. The germline CDR1 and CDR2 sequences are SEHNR and FQNEAQ (reference sequence). CDR3 nucleotide sequence: TGTGCCAGCAGCCCCTCGGCGGGAGCAGAGACCCAGTACTTC. Its protein is CASSPSAGAETQYF.

The sample holds a few counts of this clone. The rearrangement joins TRBV5-4 to TRBJ1-1; D gene unclear. The CDR3 consists of 14 residues. Germline CDR1 SGHNT, CDR2 YYREEE (reference sequence). Trimming pared 0 bases from V and 0 bases from J, leaving 6 bases between. Here the CDR3 DNA reads TGTGCCAGCAGCTTGGCCTCTATGAACACTGAAGCTTTCTTT. Translated: CASSLASMNTEAFF.

In its sample, this clone was seen a few times. The chain combines TRBV19 with TRBJ1-5; D gene ambiguous. Germline V gives CDR1 LNHDA, CDR2 SQIVND (reference sequence). This CDR3 has 13 amino acids. The V gene lost 7 bases and the J gene lost 1 base, with 8 bases spanning the gap. The CDR3 DNA sequence: TGTGCCAGTAACCACGCCAGCAATCAGCCCCAGCATTTT. Residues: CASNHASNQPQHF.

In its sample, this clone was seen once. The chain joins TRBV19 to TRBJ1-5, with D uncertain. The germline V gene encodes CDR1 LNHDA and CDR2 SQIVND (reference sequence). Trimming shortened V by 4 bases and J by 0 bases, and 7 bases separated the two germline ends. This CDR3 is 14 amino acids long. The CDR3 sequence is CASSSYNSNQPQHF. The CDR3 DNA reads TGTGCCAGTAGTAGCTATAATAGCAATCAGCCCCAGCATTTT.

This rearrangement joins TRBV5-4 to TRBJ2-6, with 8 bases matching TRBD1. V lost 5 bases and J lost 0; bases outside the gene matches: 10. Germline CDR1 SGHNT, CDR2 YYREEE (reference sequence). The CDR3 is 18 amino acids. The CDR3 loop reads CASSFRTGRSSGANVLTF. Here the CDR3 DNA reads TGTGCCAGCAGTTTTAGGACAGGGCGCTCCTCTGGGGCCAACGTCCTGACTTTC.

The chain carries TRBV29-1 and TRBJ2-7, with TRBD1 matching over 10 bases. Germline assignment: CDR1 SQVTM and CDR2 ANQGSEA. The length of the CDR3 is 14 residues. V was clipped by 3 bases and J by 5 bases; unmatched bases: 7. In nucleotides, the CDR3 is TGCAGCGTTGATCCCGGGACAGGGGCCCACGAGCAGTACTTC. Its protein is CSVDPGTGAHEQYF.

This clone is medium-sized within its sample. The J gene is TRBJ1-1, the V gene TRBV29-1; D is possibly TRBD1 (6 bases). The CDR3 is 11 amino acids. The V and J ends lost 6 bases and 11 bases respectively, with 16 bases between them. The germline CDR1 and CDR2 sequences are SQVTM and ANQGSEA. The CDR3 bases are TGCAGCGTATGGGACACGGGCGCTGCTTTCTTT. Protein: CSVWDTGAAFF.

The chain uses TRBV4-2 and TRBJ1-1; no reliable D call. Germline CDR1 LGHNA, CDR2 YNFKEQ. The CDR3 contains 13 residues. V lost 4 bases and J 2 bases, leaving 8 bases between the germline ends. CDR3 sequence (DNA): TGTGCCAGCAGCCCCAGCACTAACACTGAAGCTTTCTTT. Translated, it gives CASSPSTNTEAFF.

The chain uses TRBV19 and TRBJ1-1; D is uncertain. Trimming removed 4 bases from V and 3 bases from J, with 9 bases in between. Germline CDR1 is LNHDA and CDR2 is SQIVND (reference sequence). The CDR3 contains 13 residues. CDR3 amino acids: CASSTQRDTEAFF. In DNA form, the CDR3 reads TGTGCCAGTAGTACCCAAAGGGACACTGAAGCTTTCTTT.

The chain recombines TRBV10-1 with TRBJ2-2, with no clear D. The ends were cut back, 5 bases at V and 5 bases at J, with 6 bases in the middle. Germline V gene lookup returns CDR1 WNHNN and CDR2 SYGVQD (reference sequence). CDR3 length: 12 amino acids. CDR3 sequence: CASSKQTGELFF. The CDR3 DNA sequence: TGCGCCAGCAGTAAGCAGACCGGGGAGCTGTTTTTT.

This rearrangement joins TRBV10-2 to TRBJ1-1, with 8 nucleotides matching TRBD1. The CDR3 contains 15 residues. Germline V gives CDR1 WSHSY, CDR2 SAAADI. V trimming: 5 bases; J trimming: 5 bases; junction bases outside the gene matches: 10. The CDR3 coding sequence is TGCGCCAGCAGTACCAGACAGGGGATAGATACTGAAGCTTTCTTT. As protein: CASSTRQGIDTEAFF.

The chain's CDR3 is CASSPRVEQFF. DNA for the CDR3: TGTGCCAGCAGCCCAAGGGTGGAGCAGTTCTTC. This rearrangement joins TRBV7-9 to TRBJ2-1; no firm D call. Per germline, CDR1 SEHNR and CDR2 FQNEAQ (reference sequence). This CDR3 region has 11 residues. V lost 5 bases to trimming and J lost 10 bases, with 9 bases between them.

V gene TRBV28 combines with J gene TRBJ1-2, with a possible D match to TRBD1 (6 bases). Germline CDR1 is MDHEN and CDR2 is SYDVKM. The V end lost 5 bases, the J end lost 4 bases, and 11 bases lay between the germline ends. The length of the CDR3 is 13 residues. The CDR3 spells CASSKDRFYGYTF. CDR3 nucleotide sequence: TGTGCCAGCAGTAAGGACAGATTCTATGGCTACACCTTC.

V is TRBV6-6 and J is TRBJ2-3; D may be TRBD1 (6 bases). The V end was cut by 10 bases, the J end by 3 bases, with 17 bases between. Germline V gene sequence: CDR1 MNHNY, CDR2 SVGAGI (reference sequence). This CDR3 contains 14 residues. In nucleotides, the CDR3 is TGTGCCACGGGACCGCGAGGGGGTACAGATACGCAGTATTTT. Translating gives CATGPRGGTDTQYF.

This chain links TRBV7-2 with TRBJ2-5; 9 positions agree with TRBD2. CDR3 length: 15 residues. The V segment lost 5 bases and the J segment 4 bases; nucleotides outside the gene matches: 8. Germline loops: CDR1 SGHTA, CDR2 FQGNSA. The CDR3 spells CASSKGTSRGETQYF. The CDR3 coding sequence is TGTGCCAGCAGCAAAGGGACTAGCAGAGGAGAGACCCAGTACTTC.

This chain links TRBV4-1 with TRBJ2-6; no clear D. Germline CDR1 MGHRA, CDR2 YSYEKL. Deletions cut 4 bases from V and 8 bases from J, with 12 bases between. This CDR3 is 14 amino acids long. In DNA form, the CDR3 reads TGCGCCAGCAGCCCCTCTAGATCCCCCAACGTCCTGACTTTC. Translation gives CASSPSRSPNVLTF.

The rearrangement links TRBV5-1 to TRBJ2-5, with D perhaps matching TRBD1 (6 bases). The V end was cut by 4 bases, the J end by 4 bases, with 14 bases between. Germline V gives CDR1 SGHRS, CDR2 YFSETQ. The length of the CDR3 is 14 residues. CDR3 amino acids: CASSRITGSETQYF. As DNA, the CDR3 is TGCGCCAGCAGCAGGATCACAGGGTCAGAGACCCAGTACTTC.

The rearrangement uses TRBV18 and TRBJ1-3; no clear D gene. The CDR3 is 14 amino acids. CDR1 is KGHSH and CDR2 is LQKENI in the germline V gene. Trimming stripped 0 bases from V and 4 bases from J, with 7 bases between. The CDR3 region is CASSPPELGNTIYF. CDR3 sequence (DNA): TGTGCCAGCTCACCACCGGAGTTAGGAAACACCATATATTTT. Filled out from reference TRBV18 and TRBJ1-3, the complete variable domain reads NAGVMQNPRHLVRRRGQEARLRCSPMKGHSHVYWYRQLPEEGLKFMVYLQKENIIDESGMPKERFSAEFPKEGPSILRIQQVVRGDSAAYFCASSPPELGNTIYFGEGSWLTVV.

This clone was observed once. The V call is TRBV28, the J call TRBJ1-2; D call uncertain. CDR3 length: 13 amino acids. Trimming removed 4 bases from V and 2 bases from J, with 8 bases in between. Germline V CDR1 and CDR2: MDHEN, SYDVKM. In nucleotides, the CDR3 is TGTGCCAGCAGTTCGACCCCCAACTATGGCTACACCTTC. Translated: CASSSTPNYGYTF.